Each of the 12 T cell receptor beta chains below was sequenced from the same sample in a study of a mutant IDH1 vaccine in newly diagnosed glioma. Assay: immunoSEQ multiplex PCR; the TCRdb copy retains only in-frame clones and omits some. The data contain about 88,000 clones, approximately 80% of them singletons. Time point given: baseline, week 1 (first vaccination visit). Treatment given: pre-vaccination baseline after standard-of-care therapy. Material: PBMCs, obtained from a glioma patient treated with radiotherapy, temozolomide or both. The receptors were sampled from a man aged 35 to 55 with glioma. Some clones in this sample may be carry-over from other donors' samples.

This clone was observed a handful of times. The chain uses TRBV7-3 and TRBJ2-1; 12 bases align to TRBD2. CDR3 length: 15 residues. CDR1 and CDR2 from the germline V gene are SGHTA and FQGTGA. J was trimmed by 8 bases and V by 5 bases; bases with no gene match: 7. The CDR3 DNA reads as TGTGCCAGCAGCCCTGGACTAGCGGGGACGTATGAGCAGTTCTTC. This sequence encodes CASSPGLAGTYEQFF.

The CDR3 DNA is TGCGCCAGCAGCTTGGGGGAACGGTACGAGCAGTACTTC. Translation gives CASSLGERYEQYF. V usage is TRBV5-1 and J usage is TRBJ2-7, with D uncertain. Trimming removed 0 bases at V and 4 bases at J, with 8 bases between. The germline gives CDR1 SGHRS, CDR2 YFSETQ. This CDR3 spans 13 amino acids.

The chain joins TRBV4-1 to TRBJ1-5; D is uncertain. The germline V and J ends were trimmed by 0 bases and 5 bases, with 11 bases remaining between them. Germline V gene data show CDR1 as MGHRA and CDR2 as YSYEKL. The CDR3 has 15 amino acids. CDR3 nucleotides: TGCGCCAGCAGCCAAGAGGACTCCGTTTATCAGCCCCAGCATTTT. This translates into CASSQEDSVYQPQHF.

This rearrangement joins TRBV6-4 to TRBJ2-3; TRBD2 agrees at 8 bases. The CDR3 extends over 14 amino acids. Germline values: CDR1 MRHNA, CDR2 SNTAGT. Trimming took 2 bases from V and 2 from J; bases not matched to a gene: 0. The CDR3 here is CASSDGLATDTQYF. The CDR3 nucleotides read TGTGCCAGCAGTGACGGACTAGCCACAGATACGCAGTATTTT.

The chain carries TRBV5-1 and TRBJ1-2, with D possibly being TRBD1 (6 bases). V was trimmed by 4 bases and J by 2 bases, leaving 12 bases between them. The CDR3 is 14 amino acids. Germline lookup yields CDR1 SGHRS and CDR2 YFSETQ. The CDR3 DNA sequence: TGCGCCAGCAGCAAGGAGGGGGGGAACTATGGCTACACCTTC. This gives the protein CASSKEGGNYGYTF.

The rearrangement uses TRBV5-1 and TRBJ2-5, with D perhaps given as TRBD1 or TRBD2 (5 bases each). Trimming left V 4 bases short and J 2 bases short, with 15 bases between. Per germline, CDR1 SGHRS and CDR2 YFSETQ. The CDR3 contains 15 residues. CDR3 nucleotide sequence: TGCGCCAGCAGCCTCCTAGGGACCCAACAAGAGACCCAGTACTTC. Translating gives CASSLLGTQQETQYF.

In its sample, this clone was seen a few times. The V call is TRBV18, the J call TRBJ1-1; D perhaps matches TRBD1 (5 bases). Germline V gene lookup returns CDR1 KGHSH and CDR2 LQKENI. The V gene lost 2 bases and the J gene lost 6 bases, with 13 bases spanning the gap. There are 14 residues in the CDR3. CDR3 sequence: CASSPLRGGAEAFF. CDR3 DNA: TGTGCCAGCTCACCATTGAGGGGCGGGGCTGAAGCTTTCTTT.

The chain carries TRBV5-1 and TRBJ2-7, with TRBD1 matching over 7 bases. Germline V lookup: CDR1 SGHRS, CDR2 YFSETQ. J lost 5 bases, V lost 4 bases, and 12 bases had no gene match. The CDR3 is 15 amino acids. The CDR3 coding sequence is TGCGCCAGCAGCCCGGATTACGGACAGGCGGACGAGCAGTACTTC. As protein: CASSPDYGQADEQYF.

This CDR3 reads CASSSTITGTGGGYTF. For the CDR3, the DNA is TGCGCCAGCAGCTCAACCATTACCGGGACAGGGGGTGGCTACACCTTC. The chain couples TRBV5-1 to TRBJ1-2; 11 positions agree with TRBD1. Germline CDR1 reads SGHRS; CDR2 reads YFSETQ. The trim removed 3 bases at V and 7 bases at J, leaving 11 bases unmatched. CDR3 length: 16 residues.

The chain is built from TRBV2 and TRBJ2-5, with unresolved D. V dropped 6 bases and J dropped 0 bases, with 14 bases sitting between them. The CDR3 is 15 amino acids. CDR1 and CDR2 from the germline V gene are SNHLY and FYNNEI. The chain's CDR3 is CASRVSNSYQETQYF. The DNA for the CDR3 is TGTGCCAGCAGGGTTAGCAATAGCTACCAAGAGACCCAGTACTTC.

The chain links TRBV5-1 to TRBJ2-1; 11 bases map to TRBD2. This CDR3 contains 16 residues. V lost 0 bases, J lost 6 bases, and 5 bases stayed unmatched. Germline V gene data show CDR1 as SGHRS and CDR2 as YFSETQ. The CDR3 coding sequence is TGCGCCAGCAGCTTGGACCTAGCGGGGGGCTCCAATGAGCAGTTCTTC. Its protein product is CASSLDLAGGSNEQFF.

V and J are TRBV5-6 and TRBJ2-3; D is possibly TRBD2 (5 bases). CDR1 and CDR2 (germline): SGHDT, YYEEEE. V lost 1 base and J 0 bases, leaving 6 bases between the germline ends. The CDR3 is 14 residues long. The CDR3 is CASSLTGSTDTQYF. The CDR3 nucleotides are TGTGCCAGCAGCTTGACGGGGAGCACAGATACGCAGTATTTT.